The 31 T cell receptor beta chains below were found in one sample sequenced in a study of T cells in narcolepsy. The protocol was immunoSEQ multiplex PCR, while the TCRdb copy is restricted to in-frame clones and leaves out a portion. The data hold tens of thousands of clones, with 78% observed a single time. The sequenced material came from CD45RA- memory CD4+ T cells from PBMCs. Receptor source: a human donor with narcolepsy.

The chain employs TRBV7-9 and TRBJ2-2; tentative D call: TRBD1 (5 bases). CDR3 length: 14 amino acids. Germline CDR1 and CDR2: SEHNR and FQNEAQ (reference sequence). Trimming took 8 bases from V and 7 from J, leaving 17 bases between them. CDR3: CASGPRQIHGELFF. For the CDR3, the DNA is TGTGCCAGCGGCCCCCGACAGATCCACGGGGAGCTGTTTTTT.

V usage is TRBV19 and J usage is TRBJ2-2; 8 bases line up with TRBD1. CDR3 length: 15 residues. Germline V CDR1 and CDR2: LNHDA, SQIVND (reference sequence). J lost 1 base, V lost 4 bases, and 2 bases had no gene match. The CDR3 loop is CASSTGTGNTGELFF. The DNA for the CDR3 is TGTGCCAGTAGTACCGGGACAGGGAACACCGGGGAGCTGTTTTTT.

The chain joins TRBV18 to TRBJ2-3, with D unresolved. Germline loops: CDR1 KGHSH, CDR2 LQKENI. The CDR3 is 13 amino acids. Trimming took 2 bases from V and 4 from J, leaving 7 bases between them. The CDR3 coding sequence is TGTGCCAGCTCACCATTATCGGCAGATACGCAGTATTTT. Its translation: CASSPLSADTQYF.

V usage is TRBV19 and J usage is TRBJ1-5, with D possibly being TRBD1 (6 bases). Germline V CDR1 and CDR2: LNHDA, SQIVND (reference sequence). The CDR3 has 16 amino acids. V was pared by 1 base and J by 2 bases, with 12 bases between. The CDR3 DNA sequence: TGTGCCAGTAGTATAGTAGCGGGGGCGGGCAATCAGCCCCAGCATTTT. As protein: CASSIVAGAGNQPQHF.

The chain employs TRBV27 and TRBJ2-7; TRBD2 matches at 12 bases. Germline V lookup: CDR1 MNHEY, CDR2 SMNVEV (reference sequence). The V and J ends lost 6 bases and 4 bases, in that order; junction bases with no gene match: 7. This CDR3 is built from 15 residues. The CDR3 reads CASRILAGGPYEQYF. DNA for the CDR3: TGTGCCAGCAGGATACTAGCGGGGGGCCCTTACGAGCAGTACTTC.

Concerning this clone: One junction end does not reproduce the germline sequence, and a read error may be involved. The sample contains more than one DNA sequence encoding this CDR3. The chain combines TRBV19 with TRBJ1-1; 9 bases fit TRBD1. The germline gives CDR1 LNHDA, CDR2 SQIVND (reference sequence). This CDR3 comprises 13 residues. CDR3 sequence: CASSKDRGREAFF. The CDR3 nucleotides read TGTGCCAGTAGCAAGGACAGGGGCCGGGAAGCTTTCTTC. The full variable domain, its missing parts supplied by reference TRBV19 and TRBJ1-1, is DGGITQSPKYLFRKEGQNVTLSCEQNLNHDAMYWYRQDPGQGLRLIYYSQIVNDFQKGDIAEGYSVSREKKESFPLTVTSAQKNPTAFYLCASSKDRGREAFFGQGTRLTVV.

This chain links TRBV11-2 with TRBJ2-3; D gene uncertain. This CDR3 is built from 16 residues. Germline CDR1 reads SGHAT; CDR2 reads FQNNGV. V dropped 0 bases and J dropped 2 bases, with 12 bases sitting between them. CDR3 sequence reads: CASSLDQTTNTDTQYF. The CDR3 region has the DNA TGTGCCAGCAGCTTAGATCAAACTACGAACACAGATACGCAGTATTTT. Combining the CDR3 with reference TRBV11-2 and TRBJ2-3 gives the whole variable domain EAGVAQSPRYKIIEKRQSVAFWCNPISGHATLYWYQQILGQGPKLLIQFQNNGVVDDSQLPKDRFSAERLKGVDSTLKIQPAKLEDSAVYLCASSLDQTTNTDTQYFGPGTRLTVL.

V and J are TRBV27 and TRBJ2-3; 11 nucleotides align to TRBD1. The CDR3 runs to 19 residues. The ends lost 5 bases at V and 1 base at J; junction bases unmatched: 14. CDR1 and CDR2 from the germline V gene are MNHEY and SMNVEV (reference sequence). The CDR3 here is CASSKRTGGLQKRTDTQYF. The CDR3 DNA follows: TGTGCCAGCAGTAAACGGACAGGGGGCCTGCAAAAACGCACAGATACGCAGTATTTT.

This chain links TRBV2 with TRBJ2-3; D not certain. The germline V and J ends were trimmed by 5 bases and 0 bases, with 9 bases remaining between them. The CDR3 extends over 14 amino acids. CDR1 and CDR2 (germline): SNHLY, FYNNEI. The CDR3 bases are TGTGCCAGCAGTATACGTCCAAGCACAGATACGCAGTATTTT. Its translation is CASSIRPSTDTQYF. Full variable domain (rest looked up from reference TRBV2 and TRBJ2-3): EPEVTQTPSHQVTQMGQEVILRCVPISNHLYFYWYRQILGQKVEFLVSFYNNEISEKSEIFDDQFSVERPDGSNFTLKIRSTKLEDSAMYFCASSIRPSTDTQYFGPGTRLTVL.

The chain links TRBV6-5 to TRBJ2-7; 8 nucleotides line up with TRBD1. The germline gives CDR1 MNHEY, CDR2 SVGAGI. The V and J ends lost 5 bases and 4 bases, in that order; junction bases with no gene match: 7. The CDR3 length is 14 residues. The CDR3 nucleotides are TGTGCCAGCAGTCGCGGACAGGGTACATACGAGCAGTACTTC. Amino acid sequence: CASSRGQGTYEQYF.

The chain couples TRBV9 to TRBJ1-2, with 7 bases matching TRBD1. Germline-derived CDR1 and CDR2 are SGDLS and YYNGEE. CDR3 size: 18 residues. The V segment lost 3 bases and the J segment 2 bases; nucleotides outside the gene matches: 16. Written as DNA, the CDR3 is TGTGCCAGCAGCGCAGGGGCAGGGGGTTTTGGGAGAAACTATGGCTACACCTTC. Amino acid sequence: CASSAGAGGFGRNYGYTF.

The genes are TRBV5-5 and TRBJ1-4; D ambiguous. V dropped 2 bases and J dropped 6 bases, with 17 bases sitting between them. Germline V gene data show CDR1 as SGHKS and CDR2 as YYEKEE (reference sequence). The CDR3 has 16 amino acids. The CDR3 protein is CASSFGFRYYDEKLFF. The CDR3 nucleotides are TGTGCCAGCAGCTTTGGTTTCCGGTATTACGATGAAAAACTGTTTTTT.

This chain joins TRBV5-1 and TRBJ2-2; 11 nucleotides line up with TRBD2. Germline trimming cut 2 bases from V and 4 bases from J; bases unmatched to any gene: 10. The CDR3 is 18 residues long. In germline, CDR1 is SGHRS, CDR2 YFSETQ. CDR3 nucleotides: TGCGCCAGCAGCTTTCCTAGCGGGGGGCCACTAAGCACCGGGGAGCTGTTTTTT. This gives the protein CASSFPSGGPLSTGELFF. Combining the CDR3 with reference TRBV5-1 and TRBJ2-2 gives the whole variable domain KAGVTQTPRYLIKTRGQQVTLSCSPISGHRSVSWYQQTPGQGLQFLFEYFSETQRNKGNFPGRFSGRQFSNSRSEMNVSTLELGDSALYLCASSFPSGGPLSTGELFFGEGSRLTVL.

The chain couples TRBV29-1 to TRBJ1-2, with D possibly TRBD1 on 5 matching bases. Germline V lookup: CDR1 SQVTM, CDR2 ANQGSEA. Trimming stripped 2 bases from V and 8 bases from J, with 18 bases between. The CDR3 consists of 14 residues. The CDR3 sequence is CSVERDRSSVGYTF. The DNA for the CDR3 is TGCAGCGTTGAAAGGGACCGGTCTTCGGTGGGCTACACCTTC.

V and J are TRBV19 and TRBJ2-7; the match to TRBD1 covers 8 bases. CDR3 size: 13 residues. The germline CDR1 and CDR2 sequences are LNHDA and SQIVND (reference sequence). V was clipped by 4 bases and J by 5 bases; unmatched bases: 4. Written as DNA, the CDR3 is TGTGCCAGTAGTAAGAGGGACAGGAACGAGCAGTACTTC. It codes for CASSKRDRNEQYF.

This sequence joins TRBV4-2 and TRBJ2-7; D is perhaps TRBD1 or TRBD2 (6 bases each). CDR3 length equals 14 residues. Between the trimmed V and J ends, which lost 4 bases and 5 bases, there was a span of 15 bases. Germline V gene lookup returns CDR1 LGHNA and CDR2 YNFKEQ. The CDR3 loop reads CASSREGGLDEQYF. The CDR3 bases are TGTGCCAGCAGCCGCGAGGGGGGCCTGGACGAGCAGTACTTC.

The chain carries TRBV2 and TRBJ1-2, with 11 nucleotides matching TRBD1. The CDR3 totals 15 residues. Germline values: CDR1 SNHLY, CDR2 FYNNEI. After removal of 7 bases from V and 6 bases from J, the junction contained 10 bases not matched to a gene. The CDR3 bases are TGTGCCAGCACCCTCGGACAGGGGGCTGTTCATGGCTACACCTTC. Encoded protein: CASTLGQGAVHGYTF.

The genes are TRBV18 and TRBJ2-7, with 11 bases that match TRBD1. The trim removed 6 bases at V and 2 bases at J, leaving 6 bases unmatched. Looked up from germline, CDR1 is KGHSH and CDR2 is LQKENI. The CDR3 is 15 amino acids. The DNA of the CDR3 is TGTGCCAGCTCCCTGGGACAGGGGGTACCCTACGAGCAGTACTTC. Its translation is CASSLGQGVPYEQYF.

CDR3 sequence reads: CASSPLRAGNTIYF. The CDR3 nucleotides read TGTGCCAGCAGCCCCTTAAGGGCCGGAAACACCATATATTTT. The chain links TRBV7-2 to TRBJ1-3; D uncertain. Germline CDR1 reads SGHTA; CDR2 reads FQGNSA. The V gene lost 5 bases and the J gene lost 4 bases, with 12 bases spanning the gap. CDR3 length: 14 amino acids.

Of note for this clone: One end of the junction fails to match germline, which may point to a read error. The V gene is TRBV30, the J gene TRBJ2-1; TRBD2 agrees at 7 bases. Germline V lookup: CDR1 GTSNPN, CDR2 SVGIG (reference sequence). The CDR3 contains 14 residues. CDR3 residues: CAGSTGGGYNEQFF. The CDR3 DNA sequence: TGTGCCGGGAGTACGGGAGGCGGCTACAATGAGCAGTTCTTC.

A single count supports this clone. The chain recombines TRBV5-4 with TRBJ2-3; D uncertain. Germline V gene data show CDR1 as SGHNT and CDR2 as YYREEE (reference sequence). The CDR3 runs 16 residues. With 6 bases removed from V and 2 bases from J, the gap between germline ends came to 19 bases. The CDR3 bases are TGTGCCAGCACTTCCAAAACCCTTCGGGCCACAGATACGCAGTATTTT. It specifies CASTSKTLRATDTQYF.

As DNA, the CDR3 is TGTGCCAGCAGCATAACAGTAGCTCAGAACACTGAAGCTTTCTTT. Residues: CASSITVAQNTEAFF. The J gene is TRBJ1-1, the V gene TRBV7-6, with D unclear. The V end was cut by 5 bases, the J end by 1 base, with 14 bases between. Germline V gene data show CDR1 as SGHVS and CDR2 as FNYEAQ. This CDR3 is built from 15 residues.

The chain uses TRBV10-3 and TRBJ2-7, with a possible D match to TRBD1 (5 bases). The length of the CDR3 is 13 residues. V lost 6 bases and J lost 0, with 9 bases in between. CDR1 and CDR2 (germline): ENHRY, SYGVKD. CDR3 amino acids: CAIRRQSSYEQYF. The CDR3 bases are TGTGCCATCAGGCGACAGAGCTCCTACGAGCAGTACTTC.

The chain's CDR3 is CASSQDPVEKLFF. CDR3 sequence (DNA): TGTGCCAGCAGCCAAGATCCGGTTGAAAAACTGTTTTTT. The V call is TRBV14, the J call TRBJ1-4; D is ambiguous. V lost 0 bases and J lost 7, with 6 bases in between. This CDR3 comprises 13 residues. Germline CDR1 is SGHDN and CDR2 is FVKESK.

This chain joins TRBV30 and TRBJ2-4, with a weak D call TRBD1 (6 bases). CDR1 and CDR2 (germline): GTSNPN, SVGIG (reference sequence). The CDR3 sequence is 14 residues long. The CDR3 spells CAAEDSRWKNIQYF. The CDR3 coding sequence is TGTGCGGCGGAGGACAGCCGCTGGAAAAACATTCAGTACTTC. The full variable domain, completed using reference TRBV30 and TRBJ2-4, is SQTIHQWPATLVQPVGSPLSLECTVEGTSNPNLYWYRQAAGRGLQLLFYSVGIGQISSEVPQNLSASRPQDRQFILSSKKLLLSDSGFYLCAAEDSRWKNIQYFGAGTRLSVL.

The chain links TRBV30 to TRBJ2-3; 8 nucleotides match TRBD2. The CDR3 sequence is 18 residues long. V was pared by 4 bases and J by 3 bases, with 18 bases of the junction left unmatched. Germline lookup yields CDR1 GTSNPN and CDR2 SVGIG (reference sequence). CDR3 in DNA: TGTGCCTGGACCGGGGGGACGGGAGGGATGTTTAAGACAGATACGCAGTATTTT. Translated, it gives CAWTGGTGGMFKTDTQYF.

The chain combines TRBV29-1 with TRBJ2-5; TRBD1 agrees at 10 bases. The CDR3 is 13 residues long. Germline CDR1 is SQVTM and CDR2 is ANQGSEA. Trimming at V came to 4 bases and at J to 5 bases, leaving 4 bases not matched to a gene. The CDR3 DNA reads TGCAGCGTTGGACAGGGGGCGAAGGAGACCCAGTACTTC. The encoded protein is CSVGQGAKETQYF.

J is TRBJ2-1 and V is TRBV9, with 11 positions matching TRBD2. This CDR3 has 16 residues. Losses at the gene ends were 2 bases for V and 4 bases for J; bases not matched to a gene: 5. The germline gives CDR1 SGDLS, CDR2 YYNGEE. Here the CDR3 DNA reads TGTGCCAGCAGCGTCACCTCTAGCGGGGGGTACAATGAGCAGTTCTTC. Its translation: CASSVTSSGGYNEQFF.

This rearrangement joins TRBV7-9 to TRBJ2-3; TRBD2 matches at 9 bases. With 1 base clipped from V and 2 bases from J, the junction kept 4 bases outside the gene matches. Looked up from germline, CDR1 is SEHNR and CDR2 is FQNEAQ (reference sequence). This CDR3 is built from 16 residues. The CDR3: CASSLGLAGNTDTQYF. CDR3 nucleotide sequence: TGTGCCAGCAGCTTAGGTCTAGCGGGAAACACAGATACGCAGTATTTT.

Written as DNA, the CDR3 is TGCGCCAGCAGCCAAGAAGGACAGGTTAACACTGAAGCTTTCTTT. It yields the protein CASSQEGQVNTEAFF. The chain has TRBV4-1 and TRBJ1-1; 7 bases match TRBD1. The length of the CDR3 is 15 residues. V lost 0 bases to trimming and J lost 2 bases; unmatched junction nucleotides: 3. CDR1 and CDR2 (germline): MGHRA, YSYEKL.

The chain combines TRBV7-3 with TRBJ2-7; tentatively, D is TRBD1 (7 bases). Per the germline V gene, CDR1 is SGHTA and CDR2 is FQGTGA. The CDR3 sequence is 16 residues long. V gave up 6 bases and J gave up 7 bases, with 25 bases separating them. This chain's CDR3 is CASSRQGQGGREEQYF. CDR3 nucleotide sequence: TGTGCCAGCAGTCGCCAAGGGCAGGGGGGAAGAGAAGAGCAGTACTTC.